This T cell receptor beta chain was profiled in a study of T cell responses to AZD1222 COVID-19 vaccine. This table comes from immunoSEQ multiplex PCR, and its TCRdb copy is limited to in-frame clones, with some not included. The data contain 150,000 or so clones, around 94% of them singletons. V gave up 4 bases and J gave up 3 bases; unmatched junction bases: 2. CDR1 SGHDN and CDR2 FVKESK come from the germline V gene. CDR3 length: 15 amino acids. Sequenced here: peripheral blood, sampled on day 0 of AZD1222 vaccination. The chain carries TRBV14 and TRBJ2-1; 11 nucleotides match TRBD1. This receptor was obtained from an adult in good health. The CDR3 DNA reads TGTGCCAGCAGCCTCGGGACAGGGGGCTACAATGAGCAGTTCTTC. Protein sequence: CASSLGTGGYNEQFF.